In this sample, the clone carrying this T cell receptor beta chain turned up a few times. As yet, its antigen is unknown. The data belong to a study of post-analysis software for immune sequencing data. Study-level information: Progressive-relapsing, secondary progressive and relapsing-remitting multiple sclerosis were among the disease courses included. Findings and caveats of the study: Patients had higher frequencies than controls of roughly five TRBV segments, including TRBV5-6, TRBV5-1 and TRBV20-1.

TCR beta cDNA libraries included unique molecular identifiers. One entry per CDR3 protein, called by TCRdb with MiXCR from the PCR reads. This repertoire shows approximately 770,000 distinct CDR3 sequences, 46% found once; its top ten account for 4.9%. Trimming left V 1 base short and J 5 bases short, with 14 bases between. Germline V gene sequence: CDR1 LGHDT, CDR2 YNNKEL (reference sequence). The CDR3 covers 15 residues. This chain links TRBV3-1 with TRBJ2-5; no firm D call. The sequence came from a girl aged 5-17 years with multiple sclerosis. Sequenced sample: blood. CDR3 nucleotides: TGTGCCAGCAGCCAAGGGGTGAGAAGTGGGGAGACCCAGTACTTC. Protein product: CASSQGVRSGETQYF.